This passage covers 15 T cell receptor beta chains from one sample sequenced in a study of CD8 T cells in Susac syndrome. Reverse transcription used roughly 0.45 to 1 ug RNA and random hexamers. One entry per CDR3 protein, called by TCRdb with MiXCR from the immunoSEQ multiplex PCR reads. The data contain roughly 200,000 distinct CDR3 sequences, around 95% of them singletons. Sequences were obtained from CD4+ T cells from PBMCs. Source of these receptors: a human donor with multiple sclerosis.

V usage is TRBV6-6 and J usage is TRBJ1-2; D call uncertain. The V end lost 6 bases, the J end lost 1 base, and 9 bases lay between the germline ends. Germline V CDR1 and CDR2: MNHNY, SVGAGI (reference sequence). The CDR3 totals 13 residues. The CDR3 nucleotides are TGTGCCAGCAGCCTACAGCTTAACTATGGCTACACCTTC. As protein: CASSLQLNYGYTF.

CDR3 nucleotide sequence: TGTGCCAGCGGCGGGCTTGGAGGGAATCAGCCCCAGCATTTT. Translating it yields CASGGLGGNQPQHF. The chain combines TRBV19 with TRBJ1-5; D remains unclear. Germline CDR1 LNHDA, CDR2 SQIVND (reference sequence). This CDR3 has 14 residues. V shed 9 bases and J shed 4 bases, with 16 bases lying between them.

CDR3 residues: CASRIYRDYEQYF. CDR3 coding DNA: TGTGCCAGCAGAATATACAGGGACTACGAGCAGTACTTC. The rearrangement joins TRBV28 to TRBJ2-7, with a possible D match to TRBD1 (6 bases). Germline lookup yields CDR1 MDHEN and CDR2 SYDVKM. CDR3 length: 13 amino acids. V was trimmed by 6 bases and J by 3 bases, leaving 12 bases between them. The variable domain in full, with the rest retrieved from reference TRBV28 and TRBJ2-7, is DVKVTQSSRYLVKRTGEKVFLECVQDMDHENMFWYRQDPGLGLRLIYFSYDVKMKEKGDIPEGYSVSREKKERFSLILESASTNQTSMYLCASRIYRDYEQYFGPGTRLTVT.

The genes are TRBV20-1 and TRBJ2-3; 9 bases line up with TRBD1. This CDR3 has 15 amino acids. The ends lost 0 bases at V and 7 bases at J; junction bases unmatched: 8. Germline V gene data show CDR1 as DFQATT and CDR2 as SNEGSKA (reference sequence). This chain's CDR3 is CSAREPGQGQYTQYF. The CDR3 DNA reads as TGCAGTGCTAGAGAACCGGGACAGGGCCAATATACGCAGTATTTT.

V usage is TRBV27 and J usage is TRBJ2-1, with D hard to call. The CDR3 length is 15 residues. V shed 2 bases and J shed 3 bases, with 11 bases lying between them. From germline, CDR1 is MNHEY and CDR2 SMNVEV (reference sequence). Here the CDR3 DNA reads TGTGCCAGCAGTTTACAAGGGATAGGCTACAATGAGCAGTTCTTC. The encoded protein is CASSLQGIGYNEQFF.

This chain links TRBV12-3 or TRBV12-4 with TRBJ2-3, with D possibly matching TRBD1 (6 bases). CDR3 length: 14 amino acids. The V and J ends lost 5 bases and 4 bases respectively, with 13 bases between them. The CDR3, as DNA: TGTGCCAGCAGTCCCCCAGGGGCCGCAGATACGCAGTATTTT. Translation: CASSPPGAADTQYF.

The V and J genes are TRBV3-1 and TRBJ1-6; TRBD1 matches at 7 bases. The CDR3 sequence is 15 residues long. V lost 3 bases to trimming and J lost 6 bases; unmatched junction nucleotides: 5. CDR1 and CDR2 (germline): LGHDT, YNNKEL (reference sequence). CDR3 amino acids: CASSQDDRANSPLHF. CDR3 coding DNA: TGTGCCAGCAGCCAGGATGACAGGGCTAATTCACCCCTCCACTTT. Supplemented by reference TRBV3-1 and TRBJ1-6, the full variable domain reads DTAVSQTPKYLVTQMGNDKSIKCEQNLGHDTMYWYKQDSKKFLKIMFSYNNKELIINETVPNRFSPKSPDKAHLNLHINSLELGDSAVYFCASSQDDRANSPLHFGNGTRLTVT.

The CDR3 DNA sequence: TGTGCCAGCAGTGACACCTCTGGAAACACCATATATTTT. Translation: CASSDTSGNTIYF. The rearrangement links TRBV6-5 to TRBJ1-3; D not certain. V was pared by 5 bases and J by 0 bases, with 5 bases between. CDR1 is MNHEY, CDR2 SVGAGI, per germline. CDR3 length: 13 residues.

This rearrangement joins TRBV30 to TRBJ1-1; D unclear. CDR1 is GTSNPN and CDR2 is SVGIG in the germline V gene (reference sequence). The CDR3 length is 13 residues. Trimming removed 4 bases from V and 1 base from J, with 10 bases in between. CDR3 amino acids: CAWTKGPNTEAFF. In nucleotides, the CDR3 is TGTGCCTGGACCAAGGGCCCGAACACTGAAGCTTTCTTT.

The chain is built from TRBV18 and TRBJ1-2; D gene uncertain. The V gene lost 1 base and the J gene lost 3 bases, with 6 bases spanning the gap. In germline, CDR1 is KGHSH, CDR2 LQKENI. CDR3 length equals 13 residues. The CDR3 nucleotides are TGTGCCAGCTCACCACAGGAGGACTATGGCTACACCTTC. This codes for CASSPQEDYGYTF.

The rearrangement uses TRBV25-1 and TRBJ2-7; the D call may be TRBD1 or TRBD2 (5 bases each). Germline CDR1 MGHDK, CDR2 SYGVNS. V dropped 5 bases and J dropped 2 bases, with 13 bases sitting between them. CDR3 size: 14 residues. CDR3 residues: CASSTRGRAYEQYV. The CDR3 DNA is TGTGCCAGCAGTACTAGGGGTAGAGCCTACGAGCAGTACGTC.

This chain joins TRBV3-1 and TRBJ1-4; D ambiguous. The CDR3 loop spans 15 amino acids. Trimming pared 3 bases from V and 2 bases from J, leaving 10 bases between. In germline, CDR1 is LGHDT, CDR2 YNNKEL (reference sequence). CDR3 sequence reads: CASSQSSVTNEKLFF. In DNA, the CDR3 is TGTGCCAGCAGCCAGTCGAGTGTTACTAATGAAAAACTGTTTTTT.

The chain links TRBV9 to TRBJ1-4, with D perhaps matching TRBD1 (6 bases). V lost 3 bases and J lost 8, with 17 bases in between. Germline loops: CDR1 SGDLS, CDR2 YYNGEE. This CDR3 spans 15 amino acids. The CDR3, as DNA: TGTGCCAGCAGCGGCCTGGGGGGCGCGAAGGAAAAACTGTTTTTT. Amino acids: CASSGLGGAKEKLFF.

The chain uses TRBV12-3 or TRBV12-4 and TRBJ1-6; D possibly corresponds to TRBD1 (5 bases). This CDR3 is built from 15 residues. Trimming pared 1 base from V and 7 bases from J, leaving 11 bases between. The DNA for the CDR3 is TGTGCCAGCAGTTTAGGCGGGGCGAAAAATTCACCCCTCCACTTT. It encodes CASSLGGAKNSPLHF.

The chain combines TRBV20-1 with TRBJ1-1, with D perhaps matching TRBD1 (6 bases). The V end lost 4 bases, the J end lost 0 bases, and 12 bases lay between the germline ends. The CDR3 covers 14 residues. In germline, CDR1 is DFQATT, CDR2 SNEGSKA (reference sequence). CDR3 sequence reads: CSATPGALNTEAFF. The CDR3 DNA is TGCAGTGCTACCCCAGGGGCCCTGAACACTGAAGCTTTCTTT.